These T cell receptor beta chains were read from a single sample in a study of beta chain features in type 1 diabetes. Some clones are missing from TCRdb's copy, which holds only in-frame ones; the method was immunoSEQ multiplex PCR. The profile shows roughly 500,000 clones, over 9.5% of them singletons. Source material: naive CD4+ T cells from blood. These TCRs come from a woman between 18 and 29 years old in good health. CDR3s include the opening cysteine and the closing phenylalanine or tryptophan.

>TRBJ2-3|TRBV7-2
CASSLAGGMFYTDTQYF
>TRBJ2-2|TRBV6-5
CASSYSGIGELFF
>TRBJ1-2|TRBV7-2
CASSLGRGLGYTF
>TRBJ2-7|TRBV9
CASSADPNYEQYF
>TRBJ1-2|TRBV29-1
CSVSRRGYGYTF
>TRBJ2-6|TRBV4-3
CASSQAAGANVLTF
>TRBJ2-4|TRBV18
CASSYGSLYQNIQYF
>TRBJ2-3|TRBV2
CASSLQGNRADTQYF
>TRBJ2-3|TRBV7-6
CASSDGTDTQYF
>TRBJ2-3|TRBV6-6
CASRVAGGGTDTQYF
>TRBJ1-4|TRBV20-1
CSARIGQKRFF
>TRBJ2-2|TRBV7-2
CASRVAGELFF
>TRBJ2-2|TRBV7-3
CATTSGNTGELFF
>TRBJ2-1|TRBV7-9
CASEAGDGVYNEQFF
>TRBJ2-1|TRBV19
CASSQSHSYNEQFF
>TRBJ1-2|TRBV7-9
CASSHMADSPDGYGYTF
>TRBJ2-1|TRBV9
CASSVAPDRDNMFF
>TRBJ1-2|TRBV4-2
CASSPGPADYGYTF
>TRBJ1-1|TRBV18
CASSPPGVGEAFF
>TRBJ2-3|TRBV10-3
CAMATGTSGVSTDTQYF